These 8 T cell receptor beta chains were all obtained from the same sample, sequenced in a study of neurological immune-mediated disorders. TCRdb reanalysed the 5' RACE reads using MiXCR and keeps one entry per CDR3 protein. Among 45,000 to 55,000 distinct CDR3 sequences listed, 10% were seen once. The specimen was PBMCs. All receptors derive from a woman aged 40 to 50 with HTLV-1-associated myelopathy (HAM/TSP).

As for this clonotype: Since no conserved phenylalanine or tryptophan closes the CDR3, a read error is the likely cause. The chain joins TRBV19 to TRBJ1-1; possible D gene TRBD1, 5 bases. With 1 base removed from V and 0 bases from J, the gap between germline ends came to 9 bases. Germline V gene lookup returns CDR1 LNHDA and CDR2 SQIVND (reference sequence). The CDR3 runs to 15 residues. The CDR3 nucleotides read TGTGCCAGTAGTATAGTAGCAGGGATGAACACTGAAGCTTTCATT. Translation: CASSIVAGMNTEAFI.

This clonotype was seen many times. This chain joins TRBV29-1 and TRBJ2-5; 8 nucleotides align to TRBD2. V was clipped by 6 bases and J by 5 bases; unmatched bases: 5. There are 12 residues in the CDR3. Germline values: CDR1 SQVTM, CDR2 ANQGSEA. The CDR3 DNA sequence: TGCAGCGTCCACTCGGGGGGGGAGACCCAGTACTTC. Residues: CSVHSGGETQYF.

This clonotype was seen repeatedly, ten times or more. The chain is built from TRBV20-1 and TRBJ2-7, with D tentatively TRBD2 (5 bases). The CDR3 extends over 11 amino acids. Germline CDR1 DFQATT, CDR2 SNEGSKA (reference sequence). Trimming removed 7 bases at V and 6 bases at J, with 13 bases between. Here the CDR3 reads CSVSAGVEQYF. The CDR3 nucleotides read TGCAGTGTTAGCGCCGGGGTCGAGCAGTACTTC.

This clonotype has ten or more counts. The CDR3 reads CATSRERPANTGELFF. The DNA of the CDR3 is TGTGCCACCAGCAGAGAACGGCCGGCTAACACCGGGGAGCTGTTTTTT. The chain uses TRBV15 and TRBJ2-2; D call uncertain. The ends were cut back, 0 bases at V and 2 bases at J, with 10 bases in the middle. Germline CDR1 LNHNV, CDR2 YYDKDF (reference sequence). There are 16 residues in the CDR3.

This clonotype was seen ten or more times. CDR3 nucleotides: TGCGCCAGCAGCTTGGGTGCTACAGGGGACGGCGAAAAACTGTTTTTT. Amino acid sequence: CASSLGATGDGEKLFF. The chain joins TRBV5-1 to TRBJ1-4, with 7 nucleotides matching TRBD1. This CDR3 has 16 amino acids. V shed 0 bases and J 8 bases; nucleotides not matched to a gene: 10. Germline V CDR1 and CDR2: SGHRS, YFSETQ.

This clonotype has at least ten counts. The CDR3 DNA is TGCGCCAGCAGCTTGGATCCCAGAGCGAGGGGCGCCCACGAGCAGTACTTC. Its translation is CASSLDPRARGAHEQYF. The rearrangement uses TRBV5-1 and TRBJ2-7; D may be TRBD1 or TRBD2 (5 bases each). Deletions cut 0 bases from V and 5 bases from J, with 21 bases between. Per germline, CDR1 SGHRS and CDR2 YFSETQ. This CDR3 contains 17 residues.

This clonotype came up many times. The rearrangement links TRBV5-1 to TRBJ2-3; 9 bases align to TRBD1. Germline CDR1 reads SGHRS; CDR2 reads YFSETQ. V dropped 3 bases and J dropped 2; count of bases not matched to a gene: 7. CDR3 length: 16 amino acids. CDR3 sequence reads: CASSSRQGGNTDTQYF. The CDR3 coding sequence is TGCGCCAGCAGCTCCAGACAGGGGGGCAACACAGATACGCAGTATTTT.

This clonotype occurred many times. The genes are TRBV6-6 and TRBJ2-7, with D perhaps matching TRBD2 (5 bases). Germline-derived CDR1 and CDR2 are MNHNY and SVGAGI (reference sequence). CDR3 length: 15 residues. Trimming removed 0 bases from V and 7 bases from J, with 16 bases in between. CDR3 nucleotide sequence: TGTGCCAGCAGTTACTCGGCACACGGGATTGGTGAGCAGTACTTC. This gives the protein CASSYSAHGIGEQYF.